This TCR beta chain emerged from a study of regulatory T cells in long-lasting Graves disease (dated by TCRdb to the early 2020s). With respect to the entire study: Newly diagnosed Graves' disease patients had taken antithyroid drugs for less than 3 months. The study was conducted in China and was registered as a clinical trial. TCR sequencing covered around 13 persistent and 20 newly diagnosed Graves' disease patients, some 35 samples in total. Persistent Graves' disease patients were compared with newly diagnosed Graves' disease patients by peripheral blood TCR sequencing and RNA sequencing.

The paper as a whole reports these results and caveats: Compared with newly diagnosed patients, persistent Graves' disease patients had lower TCR Shannon entropy and fewer highly expanded clones, which suggests clonal expansion. Preferential use of TRBV28, TRBJ1-2 and TRBJ2-5 was observed in persistent disease, whereas TRBV20-1 and TRBJ2-1 were favored in newly diagnosed disease. The small sample size was acknowledged by the authors as a limitation that may reduce accuracy. Sequencing and analysis were restricted to the TCR beta chain. Persistent patients shared more public clonotypes among themselves (around 3,000) than newly diagnosed patients did (over 950). Only peripheral blood was studied, because thyroid tissue, the primary lesion, was inaccessible.

The time point label on this specimen signifies: newly diagnosed GD, antithyroid drugs for less than 3 months. For both TCR sequencing and RNA sequencing, RNA was extracted from PBMCs using TRIzol. Graves' disease was diagnosed according to American Thyroid Association guidelines. Patients were recruited from an endocrinology department in Xi'an, China. Each patient gave approximately 10 milliliters of peripheral blood, collected in an EDTA anticoagulant tube. PBMCs were isolated by Ficoll Paque Plus density gradient separation without further T cell sorting. RNA quality was checked with an Agilent 2100 Bioanalyzer and agarose gel, and concentration with a NanoDrop 2000. Library preparation used multiplex PCR. Sequencing instrument: Illumina HiSeq 4000. TCR beta libraries were built with iRepertoire HTBI primers and Arm-PCR amplification of CDR3 regions. Gel purification was performed on PCR products prior to sequencing. Per the original workflow: Gene usage analysis of CDR3 amino acid clonotypes relied on the 55 to 80 TRBV and 13 to 15 TRBJ segments identified across samples. COPE and FqMerger were used to merge filtered high-quality paired reads into contigs. BLAST was used to align contigs to IMGT TRBV, TRBD and TRBJ reference genes, and CDR3 was defined according to IMGT. Highly expanded clones were defined as clonotypes with a frequency above 0.1%. Repertoire diversity was measured by Shannon entropy, and V-J evenness by the Gini coefficient. A clonotype found in more than one individual was treated as public. Starting from the raw public reads, TCRdb applied fastp trimming at Q25, assembled clones with MiXCR and retained in-frame beta chains. Here each entry gathers all rows of one CDR3 protein and keeps the most common genes and DNA. It is TCRdb's table, rather than the study itself, that gives the V and J calls and clone size. The sample table contains 410,000 or so distinct CDR3 sequences; only one count was recorded for more than 12% of them. The ten biggest clones cover about a sixth of the sample.

V lost 4 bases and J lost 0 bases, and the count of bases not matched to a germline gene is 6. Looking up the germline V gene (reference sequence) yields CDR1 GTSNPN and CDR2 SVGIG. The cysteine opens and the phenylalanine closes a CDR3 of 16 amino acids. The retained sequence is limited to the CDR3, 48 bases, with the frame set at the first base. Regarding this clonotype: Its binding antigen is unknown. Base qualities were left out, and no much larger clone turns up one base away.

This same sample was also part of a study on T cells in Graves' hyperthyroidism and ophthalmopathy. From that second study: A patient counted as having stable Graves' hyperthyroidism if no progression to ophthalmopathy occurred over 18 months of follow-up. Hyperthyroidism patients were newly diagnosed, with disease duration under 2 months, and aged 18 to 65 years. Exclusion was applied to patients with uncontrolled infections, other autoimmune diseases, pregnancy or lactation. Clinical symptoms, serum thyroxine and TRAb, thyroid ultrasound, and orbital computed tomography formed the basis for the diagnoses. A first-round RT-PCR of the TCR CDR3 used the HTBI primer set with the Qiagen OneStep RT-PCR kit. Most expanded thyroid clonotypes (frequency above 0.001) were also found in blood, which suggests that blood repertoires may mirror thyroid immune responses. A 13 V-J signature model separated ophthalmopathy from stable hyperthyroidism, with nearly 90% sensitivity and just under 84% specificity in cross-validation and 80%/75% in testing. In validation, the model predicted progression to ophthalmopathy with approximately 71% sensitivity and around 72% specificity, a median of about 6.7 months before onset. TCR V-J signatures able to tell the groups apart were searched for in a discovery cohort of 90 to 100 patients, of whom roughly 42 had Graves' ophthalmopathy and some 60 had stable Graves' hyperthyroidism. Prospective prediction of ophthalmopathy was tested in an independent validation cohort of some 20 hyperthyroidism patients and 17 patients who later progressed to ophthalmopathy. The 100 discovery patients were divided at random into training and test sets in a 7:3 ratio. Thyroid tissue and blood T-cell repertoires from about 6 Graves' hyperthyroidism patients were also compared in the study. Once sampling was done, hyperthyroidism patients were given methimazole at a starting dose of 30 mg daily, whereas ophthalmopathy patients were given high-dose intravenous methylprednisolone. Libraries were constructed in a second round of multiplex PCR, after which size selection and purification were carried out. Libraries were sequenced paired-end with 100 bp reads on an Illumina HiSeq2000. SOAPnuke was used to process the raw data, throwing out any read that contained adapters or uncalled bases, had a mean Phred below 15, or lacked an exact constant-primer or identifier match. COPE v1.2.5 was used to merge high-quality paired reads, and clonotypes were defined as unique nucleotide sequences. Clonotypes were aligned to IMGT TRBV, TRBD and TRBJ reference segments using MiTCR v1.1. The analysis included only V-J combinations with a frequency above 0.0001, which together covered 99% to 99.2% of the repertoires. A TCS score was defined as the ratio between F50 (clonal expansion) and ExV (chaos), using BLOSUM62-based TCRdist between CDR3 peptides within each V-J. Welch's t-statistics and random forest reduced 514 V-J features to roughly 13, which were used in a naive Bayes classifier (R e1071). Sample size was not statistically predetermined, and investigators were not blinded to group allocation. According to the paper, TCR Vbeta CDR3 sequencing was carried out on approximately 140 peripheral blood samples, which came from approximately 43 ophthalmopathy, under 80 hyperthyroidism and roughly 17 progressor patients.

The sequences come from peripheral blood mononuclear cells (PBMCs), collected at new diagnosis, from a patient treated with antithyroid drugs. The sequence derives from a woman in her thirties with Graves disease. Donor details come from another sample of the same person, matched by shared clones. The chain uses TRBV30 and TRBJ1-6, and 7 junctional nucleotides match TRBD1. The base sequence is TGTGCCTGGAAACAGGGGTCGAGCTCCTATAATTCACCCCTCCACTTT. Its product reads: CAWKQGSSSYNSPLHF.